This is a list of T cell receptor beta chains from one sample in a study of regulatory T cells in long-lasting Graves disease. TCRdb recomputed calls from the multiplex PCR reads with MiXCR, one row per CDR3 protein. The sample lists 350,000 to 500,000 distinct CDR3 sequences, 14% seen once, with approximately 15% in the top ten. This sample was also put to use in a study of T cells in Graves' hyperthyroidism and ophthalmopathy.

This sample comprised peripheral blood mononuclear cells (PBMCs), obtained at new diagnosis, from a patient treated with antithyroid drugs. Receptors were obtained from a woman in her fifties or sixties with Graves disease. Each CDR3 is given with its conserved first and last residue. Each record gives: clone size, J gene, D gene, V gene, CDR3 protein, CDR3 DNA. The D gene is left open where the match is weak. For some rows the clone size is stated as once, few or many, or as a class when expanded; others skip it.

clone_size: few
j_call: TRBJ2-4
d_call: TRBD2
v_call: TRBV5-1
cdr3_aa: CASSLAAGEVGNIQYF
cdr3_nt: TGCGCCAGCAGCTTGGCTGCGGGAGAGGTGGGGAACATTCAGTACTTC

clone_size: .
j_call: TRBJ2-2
d_call: .
v_call: TRBV7-3
cdr3_aa: CASSSGPSGNTGELFF
cdr3_nt: TGTGCCAGCAGCTCGGGACCTAGTGGCAACACCGGGGAGCTGTTTTTT

clone_size: few
j_call: TRBJ2-7
d_call: .
v_call: TRBV7-2
cdr3_aa: CASSLSVYYEQYF
cdr3_nt: TGTGCCAGCAGCTTAAGCGTATACTACGAGCAGTACTTC

clone_size: few
j_call: TRBJ2-6
d_call: .
v_call: TRBV24-1
cdr3_aa: CATSDFKGTGANVLTF
cdr3_nt: TGTGCCACCAGTGATTTTAAGGGGACTGGGGCCAACGTCCTGACTTTC

clone_size: .
j_call: TRBJ2-1
d_call: TRBD2
v_call: TRBV6-2/TRBV6-3
cdr3_aa: CASSSGLAELYEQFF
cdr3_nt: TGTGCCAGCAGTTCGGGACTAGCCGAATTGTATGAGCAGTTCTTC

clone_size: few
j_call: TRBJ2-1
d_call: TRBD2
v_call: TRBV6-5
cdr3_aa: CASSYSSGDNEQFF
cdr3_nt: TGTGCCAGCAGTTACTCCAGCGGGGACAATGAGCAGTTCTTC

clone_size: .
j_call: TRBJ2-1
d_call: TRBD1
v_call: TRBV29-1
cdr3_aa: CSVSLGGDEQFF
cdr3_nt: TGCAGCGTGTCACTAGGGGGCGATGAGCAGTTCTTC

clone_size: .
j_call: TRBJ1-2
d_call: TRBD1
v_call: TRBV3-1
cdr3_aa: CASSQGTGLGYTF
cdr3_nt: TGTGCCAGCAGCCAAGGGACAGGGCTTGGCTACACCTTC

clone_size: .
j_call: TRBJ2-7
d_call: TRBD2
v_call: TRBV12-3/TRBV12-4
cdr3_aa: CASRGGGSYEQYF
cdr3_nt: TGTGCCAGCAGGGGGGGGGGCTCCTACGAGCAGTACTTC

clone_size: many
j_call: TRBJ2-7
d_call: TRBD2
v_call: TRBV2
cdr3_aa: CASDPLAGSSYEQYF
cdr3_nt: TGTGCCAGCGACCCCCTAGCGGGCTCCTCCTACGAGCAGTACTTC

clone_size: many
j_call: TRBJ2-1
d_call: .
v_call: TRBV24-1
cdr3_aa: CATSDRTGRAYNEQFF
cdr3_nt: TGTGCCACCAGTGATCGGACAGGGAGGGCCTACAATGAGCAGTTCTTC

clone_size: many
j_call: TRBJ2-1
d_call: .
v_call: TRBV29-1
cdr3_aa: CSVESIEGNEQFF
cdr3_nt: TGCAGCGTTGAGAGCATTGAGGGCAATGAGCAGTTCTTC

clone_size: .
j_call: TRBJ2-2
d_call: .
v_call: TRBV12-5
cdr3_aa: CASGLGMGSGVNTGELFF
cdr3_nt: TGTGCTAGTGGTTTGGGTATGGGGTCGGGAGTGAACACCGGGGAGCTGTTTTTT

clone_size: many
j_call: TRBJ2-3
d_call: .
v_call: TRBV28
cdr3_aa: CASSLLVVGSSTDTQYF
cdr3_nt: TGTGCCAGCAGTTTGCTAGTCGTTGGCAGTAGCACAGATACGCAGTATTTT

clone_size: .
j_call: TRBJ2-1
d_call: TRBD2
v_call: TRBV19
cdr3_aa: CASSIYRPGGFNEQFF
cdr3_nt: TGTGCCAGTAGTATATATAGGCCGGGAGGTTTCAATGAGCAGTTCTTC

clone_size: .
j_call: TRBJ2-6
d_call: .
v_call: TRBV6-5
cdr3_aa: CASSYSYSSGANVLTF
cdr3_nt: TGTGCCAGCAGTTACTCATATAGCTCTGGGGCCAACGTCCTGACTTTC

clone_size: few
j_call: TRBJ2-2
d_call: TRBD2
v_call: TRBV7-2
cdr3_aa: CASKLAGRAGELFF
cdr3_nt: TGTGCCAGCAAACTAGCGGGAAGGGCCGGGGAGCTGTTTTTT

clone_size: many
j_call: TRBJ1-1
d_call: .
v_call: TRBV28
cdr3_aa: CASSFARGIIEAFF
cdr3_nt: TGTGCCAGCAGTTTCGCCAGGGGTATCATTGAAGCTTTCTTT

clone_size: many
j_call: TRBJ2-7
d_call: .
v_call: TRBV2
cdr3_aa: CASTLGNYEQYF
cdr3_nt: TGTGCCAGCACCCTGGGGAACTACGAGCAGTACTTC

clone_size: many
j_call: TRBJ2-1
d_call: .
v_call: TRBV27
cdr3_aa: CASSSGLAQFF
cdr3_nt: TGTGCCAGCAGTTCGGGGCTAGCGCAGTTCTTC

clone_size: many
j_call: TRBJ2-3
d_call: .
v_call: TRBV7-2
cdr3_aa: CASSATYAILGDTQYF
cdr3_nt: TGTGCCAGCAGCGCTACCTACGCTATATTGGGAGATACGCAGTATTTT

clone_size: few
j_call: TRBJ2-2
d_call: TRBD2
v_call: TRBV24-1
cdr3_aa: CATSGAAGGNTGELFF
cdr3_nt: TGTGCCACCAGTGGAGCTGCCGGGGGGAATACCGGGGAGCTGTTTTTT

clone_size: few
j_call: TRBJ1-1
d_call: TRBD1
v_call: TRBV28
cdr3_aa: CASTPGGRGGTEAFF
cdr3_nt: TGTGCCAGTACCCCAGGGGGTCGGGGGGGTACTGAAGCTTTCTTT

clone_size: .
j_call: TRBJ2-3
d_call: TRBD2
v_call: TRBV11-2
cdr3_aa: CASSLFGLAGEDNLGGTQYF
cdr3_nt: TGTGCCAGCAGCTTGTTCGGACTAGCGGGAGAGGACAATTTGGGGGGTACGCAGTATTTT

clone_size: many
j_call: TRBJ1-6
d_call: TRBD1
v_call: TRBV6-1
cdr3_aa: CASSETGWVSPLHF
cdr3_nt: TGTGCCAGCAGCGAGACAGGGTGGGTTTCACCCCTCCACTTT

clone_size: many
j_call: TRBJ1-1
d_call: .
v_call: TRBV24-1
cdr3_aa: CATSQGNTEAFF
cdr3_nt: TGTGCCACCAGTCAGGGGAACACTGAAGCTTTCTTT

clone_size: many
j_call: TRBJ2-1
d_call: .
v_call: TRBV28
cdr3_aa: CASSSVPNNEQFF
cdr3_nt: TGTGCCAGCAGCTCGGTCCCAAACAATGAGCAGTTCTTC

clone_size: many
j_call: TRBJ2-7
d_call: TRBD1
v_call: TRBV7-6
cdr3_aa: CASSSADRSGEQYF
cdr3_nt: TGTGCCAGCAGCTCCGCGGACAGGTCGGGCGAGCAGTACTTC

clone_size: many
j_call: TRBJ1-2
d_call: .
v_call: TRBV12-3/TRBV12-4
cdr3_aa: CASRDRDGIYGYTF
cdr3_nt: TGTGCCAGCAGGGACCGGGACGGCATCTATGGCTACACCTTC

clone_size: many
j_call: TRBJ2-6
d_call: TRBD1
v_call: TRBV6-1
cdr3_aa: CASSRDRAGANVLTF
cdr3_nt: TGTGCCAGCAGTAGAGACAGGGCTGGGGCCAACGTCCTGACTTTC

clone_size: many
j_call: TRBJ1-2
d_call: .
v_call: TRBV28
cdr3_aa: CASSLVDGYGYTF
cdr3_nt: TGTGCCAGCAGTCTGGTAGACGGCTATGGCTACACCTTC